This T cell receptor beta chain emerged from a study of CD8+ T cells in alopecia areata. Study overall: Treatment ran 6 to 18 months, with 6 months of follow-up afterward. Affected scalp percentage gauged treated patients' severity. The study, taken as a whole, reports: Compared with normal scalp, lesional scalp had higher clonality and more expanded CD8+ clones. One nonresponder leaves baseline CD8+ expansion's link to response uncertain.

Sequencing used cDNA as its template, made by extracting RNA and reverse transcribing it. Assay used: immunoSEQ multiplex PCR; TCRdb lists only in-frame clones, some missing. The sample has 140,000 to 150,000 clones, roughly 50% seen once. This CDR3 has 14 residues. Germline V gene sequence: CDR1 PRHDT, CDR2 FYEKMQ (reference sequence). Trimming shortened V by 2 bases and J by 3 bases, and 11 bases separated the two germline ends. Regarding this clone: What it binds is unknown.

Treatment: oral pan-JAK inhibitor, 5-10 mg twice daily. The sequences come from CD8+ T cells sorted from blood, collected at week 4, from a patient treated with tofacitinib. The chain couples TRBV13 to TRBJ2-7; D remains unclear. This receptor was identified in a human donor with alopecia areata. This chain's CDR3 is CASSLSAVNYEQYF. The CDR3 nucleotides are TGTGCCAGCAGCTTATCGGCAGTAAACTACGAGCAGTACTTC.